This T cell receptor beta chain was recorded in a study of T cells and Merkel cell carcinoma outcomes. Study observations and caveats: Repertoire plus T-cell density reportedly predicted Merkel cell carcinoma outcomes.

Details on this clone: The antigen is unknown.

The CDR3 contains 15 residues. Germline V gives CDR1 SGHAT, CDR2 FQDESV (reference sequence). The ends were cut back, 5 bases at V and 5 bases at J, with 19 bases in the middle. Some clones are missing from TCRdb's copy, which holds only in-frame ones; the method was immunoSEQ multiplex PCR. The table lists under 20,000 clones, approximately 80% of them singletons. The receptor was derived from a human donor with Merkel cell carcinoma. The sequenced sample was tumor tissue from Merkel cell carcinoma. The rearrangement uses TRBV11-1 and TRBJ2-7; a weak D match, TRBD2 (6 bases). The CDR3 DNA reads TGTGCCAGCAGCCCCCGCGACCGCGGGGTAGACGAGCAGTACTTC. Translating gives CASSPRDRGVDEQYF.